This TCR beta chain emerged from a study of graft-versus-host responses after intestinal transplantation. Study as a whole: Recipients had transplants, and these were multivisceral, liver-intestinal, or isolated intestinal. Following induction with anti-thymocyte globulin, all recipients were given tacrolimus and steroids for two to three years.

Assay: immunoSEQ multiplex PCR; the TCRdb copy retains only in-frame clones and omits some. The sample shows some 84,000 clones, about four fifths of them seen only once. To note about this clone: Its antigen remains unknown.

Findings and caveats of the study: Early after transplant, HvG clones declined as circulating GvH clones peaked. Among recipient marrow samples, GvH clones were found; some appeared first in ileum or blood.

This CDR3 spans 15 amino acids. After removal of 4 bases from V and 3 bases from J, the junction contained 5 bases not matched to a gene. CDR1 is SGHRS, CDR2 YFSETQ, per germline. The clonotype was recovered from a human donor who received an intestinal transplant. The source material was unstimulated CD4+ T cells sorted from spleen or lymph node cells, sampled before intestinal transplant. The chain employs TRBV5-1 and TRBJ1-3; 9 bases fit TRBD1. CDR3: CASSQGQGGGNTIYF. For the CDR3, the DNA is TGCGCCAGCAGCCAGGGACAGGGCGGTGGAAACACCATATATTTT. The full variable domain, its missing parts supplied by reference TRBV5-1 and TRBJ1-3, is KAGVTQTPRYLIKTRGQQVTLSCSPISGHRSVSWYQQTPGQGLQFLFEYFSETQRNKGNFPGRFSGRQFSNSRSEMNVSTLELGDSALYLCASSQGQGGGNTIYFGEGSWLTVV.